Listed here is a single T cell receptor beta chain. The sample comes from a study of blood T cell repertoires in COVID-19. In the study overall: Material from acute and convalescent COVID-19 was sourced from the United States, Italy and Spain. T cells, B-cell-depleted T cells, or PBMCs supplied cDNA or gDNA.

Germline CDR1 and CDR2: SGHRS and YFSETQ. V was pared by 1 base and J by 8 bases, with 12 bases between. The CDR3 loop spans 13 amino acids. Per the original data handling: Reference gene primer amplification gave nucleated cell count estimates. Only in-frame clones appear in the TCRdb table, and some are missing; sequencing was by immunoSEQ multiplex PCR. V and J calls and clone size are given by that table; D and trimming were obtained from the DNA. The sample shows around 72,000 clones, around four fifths of them seen only once. This TCR was sampled from a woman aged 80 or over with acute or convalescent COVID-19. Sequencing was carried out using peripheral blood. The chain joins TRBV5-1 to TRBJ1-2; D is perhaps TRBD1 (6 bases). CDR3: CASSLQGTGGYTF. For the CDR3, the DNA is TGCGCCAGCAGCTTGCAGGGGACGGGAGGCTACACCTTC.